Listed below are T cell receptor beta chains from one sample, sequenced in a study of shared clonotypes between healthy human individuals. The data were produced by immunoSEQ multiplex PCR, yet TCRdb's version contains in-frame clones alone and is incomplete. Of more than 1.2 million clones in the sample, approximately 98.5% were seen once. Sequencing was performed on naive CD4+ T cells sorted from blood. The source of these receptors is a man aged 30 to 45 in good health. The CDR3 runs from the conserved cysteine through the conserved F or W. A D gene is named only where the DNA matches it firmly. Clone size is given for some rows only: seen once, a few or many times, or a class if the clone is expanded.

J gene: TRBJ1-1; D gene: TRBD1; V gene: TRBV5-1; clone size: .; CDR3 DNA: TGCGCCAGCAGTTTCCTGGGGACCGGGACAGGGGGAATTATCGACACTGAAGCTTTCTTT; CDR3 protein: CASSFLGTGTGGIIDTEAFF
J gene: TRBJ2-2; D gene: .; V gene: TRBV11-2; clone size: .; CDR3 DNA: TGTGGACAGGTGAACACCGGGGAGCTGTTTTTT; CDR3 protein: CGQVNTGELFF
J gene: TRBJ2-7; D gene: .; V gene: TRBV5-1; clone size: .; CDR3 DNA: TGCGCCAGCAGCTGGTCTTTGGATCCACCCTACGAGCAGTACTTC; CDR3 protein: CASSWSLDPPYEQYF
J gene: TRBJ2-7; D gene: .; V gene: TRBV6-5; clone size: .; CDR3 DNA: TGTGCCAGCAGTTTTCTCTTATTTCCCTACGAGCAGTACTTC; CDR3 protein: CASSFLLFPYEQYF
J gene: TRBJ2-7; D gene: .; V gene: TRBV7-2; clone size: .; CDR3 DNA: TGTGCCAGCAGCTTAGTGGCATCCTACGAGCAGTACTTC; CDR3 protein: CASSLVASYEQYF
J gene: TRBJ2-4; D gene: .; V gene: TRBV10-2; clone size: .; CDR3 DNA: TGCGCCACCCAAGGCAGGGGCAAAAACATTCAGTACTTC; CDR3 protein: CATQGRGKNIQYF
J gene: TRBJ2-3; D gene: TRBD2; V gene: TRBV7-3; clone size: .; CDR3 DNA: TGTGCCAGCAGCTTAGGAATGGCGGGAGGGCCAGTCGGTACGCAGTATTTT; CDR3 protein: CASSLGMAGGPVGTQYF
J gene: TRBJ2-7; D gene: .; V gene: TRBV28; clone size: .; CDR3 DNA: TGTGCCAGCAGAAGTACTGCCACAGGGAGTAGGGGCAACGAGCAGTACTTC; CDR3 protein: CASRSTATGSRGNEQYF
J gene: TRBJ2-2; D gene: TRBD2; V gene: TRBV9; clone size: .; CDR3 DNA: TGTGCCAGCAGCGCCGGACTAGCGGGAGTGGGCGGGGAGCTGTTTTTT; CDR3 protein: CASSAGLAGVGGELFF
J gene: TRBJ2-7; D gene: TRBD1; V gene: TRBV27; clone size: .; CDR3 DNA: TGTGCCAGCAGTTTAGCGGACAGGGGACCCTACGAGCAGTACTTC; CDR3 protein: CASSLADRGPYEQYF
J gene: TRBJ1-4; D gene: .; V gene: TRBV5-1; clone size: .; CDR3 DNA: TGCGCCAGCAGCTTACAGGGAAGTAATGAAAAACTGTTTTTT; CDR3 protein: CASSLQGSNEKLFF
J gene: TRBJ1-4; D gene: .; V gene: TRBV7-8; clone size: .; CDR3 DNA: TGTGCCAGCAGCCTCGGGGCAGGGAAGGAAAAACTGTTTTTT; CDR3 protein: CASSLGAGKEKLFF
J gene: TRBJ1-2; D gene: .; V gene: TRBV28; clone size: once; CDR3 DNA: TGTGCCAGCAGTTTACTGGGGGACGGCTACACCTTC; CDR3 protein: CASSLLGDGYTF
J gene: TRBJ2-2; D gene: TRBD2; V gene: TRBV7-9; clone size: .; CDR3 DNA: TGTGCCAGCAGCTTAAGGGAGACTAGCGAGAACACCGGGGAGCTGTTTTTT; CDR3 protein: CASSLRETSENTGELFF
J gene: TRBJ2-1; D gene: .; V gene: TRBV7-2; clone size: .; CDR3 DNA: TGTGCCAGCGGGGGGCCTAAGAGCTCCTACAATGAGCAGTTCTTC; CDR3 protein: CASGGPKSSYNEQFF
J gene: TRBJ2-7; D gene: .; V gene: TRBV18; clone size: .; CDR3 DNA: TGTGCCAGCTCGCGAATAGGGCTAGCTAGCGAGCAGTACTTC; CDR3 protein: CASSRIGLASEQYF
J gene: TRBJ2-1; D gene: .; V gene: TRBV5-1; clone size: .; CDR3 DNA: TGCGCCAGCAGCTTGGAGTCCTTAACCTCCTACAATGAGCAGTTCTTC; CDR3 protein: CASSLESLTSYNEQFF
J gene: TRBJ2-3; D gene: .; V gene: TRBV7-3; clone size: .; CDR3 DNA: TGTGCCAGCAGCTTAAACAGGAGGGCAGACTTCACAGATACGCAGTATTTT; CDR3 protein: CASSLNRRADFTDTQYF
J gene: TRBJ2-7; D gene: .; V gene: TRBV7-9; clone size: .; CDR3 DNA: TGTGCCAGCAGTCTAACCCAGGGTGGGCCCTACGAGCAGTACTTC; CDR3 protein: CASSLTQGGPYEQYF
J gene: TRBJ2-1; D gene: TRBD1; V gene: TRBV4-3; clone size: .; CDR3 DNA: TGCGCCAGCAGCCAAGACGAACAGGGGCTTTGGGAGCAGTTCTTC; CDR3 protein: CASSQDEQGLWEQFF
J gene: TRBJ1-5; D gene: TRBD1; V gene: TRBV6-1; clone size: .; CDR3 DNA: TGTGCCAGCAGGACAGGGTTCAGCAATCAGCCCCAGCATTTT; CDR3 protein: CASRTGFSNQPQHF
J gene: TRBJ2-6; D gene: .; V gene: TRBV18; clone size: .; CDR3 DNA: TGTGCCAGCTCACCACCGTCTGGGGCCAACGTCCTGACTTTC; CDR3 protein: CASSPPSGANVLTF
J gene: TRBJ1-3; D gene: .; V gene: TRBV7-8; clone size: .; CDR3 DNA: TGTGCCAGCAGCTCCAGGACAGTTGGAAACACCATATATTTT; CDR3 protein: CASSSRTVGNTIYF
J gene: TRBJ2-7; D gene: .; V gene: TRBV7-2; clone size: .; CDR3 DNA: TGTGCCAGCAGCTTCGGGACTCCCCGGGGCAATTACGAGCAGTACTTC; CDR3 protein: CASSFGTPRGNYEQYF
J gene: TRBJ2-7; D gene: TRBD2; V gene: TRBV18; clone size: .; CDR3 DNA: TGTGCCAGCTCACCGGCGGCTAGCGGGAACTACGAGCAGTACTTC; CDR3 protein: CASSPAASGNYEQYF
J gene: TRBJ1-5; D gene: TRBD1; V gene: TRBV10-3; clone size: .; CDR3 DNA: TGTGCCTCAAACCGGGGGGACAGGGATTATCAGCCCCAGCATTTT; CDR3 protein: CASNRGDRDYQPQHF
J gene: TRBJ2-7; D gene: .; V gene: TRBV5-6; clone size: .; CDR3 DNA: TGTGCCAGCAGCTTAATTTCCGGGACACACTACGAGCAGTACTTC; CDR3 protein: CASSLISGTHYEQYF
J gene: TRBJ1-1; D gene: .; V gene: TRBV18; clone size: .; CDR3 DNA: TGTGCCAGCTCAGGGGGGTTGGGCACTGAAGCTTTCTTT; CDR3 protein: CASSGGLGTEAFF
J gene: TRBJ2-1; D gene: .; V gene: TRBV4-2; clone size: once; CDR3 DNA: TGTGCCAGCAGAGACTTGACGGGAATCTCCTACAATGAGCAGTTCTTC; CDR3 protein: CASRDLTGISYNEQFF
J gene: TRBJ2-5; D gene: TRBD1; V gene: TRBV7-8; clone size: .; CDR3 DNA: TGTGCCAGCAGCAGGGGGCCAGAGACCCAGTACTTC; CDR3 protein: CASSRGPETQYF
J gene: TRBJ1-1; D gene: .; V gene: TRBV6-1; clone size: .; CDR3 DNA: TGTGCCAGCAGACCAACAAGACCCACTGAAGCTTTCTTT; CDR3 protein: CASRPTRPTEAFF
J gene: TRBJ2-2; D gene: .; V gene: TRBV29-1; clone size: .; CDR3 DNA: TGCAGCGCCGACCTGAAGTACACCGGGGAGCTGTTTTTT; CDR3 protein: CSADLKYTGELFF
J gene: TRBJ1-2; D gene: .; V gene: TRBV6-1; clone size: .; CDR3 DNA: TGTGCCAGCAGACGAGCCGACGCTAACTATGGCTACACCTTC; CDR3 protein: CASRRADANYGYTF
J gene: TRBJ1-2; D gene: TRBD1; V gene: TRBV6-5; clone size: .; CDR3 DNA: TGTGCCAGCAGTTCTCCGGGACAGACGGCCGGCTACACCTTC; CDR3 protein: CASSSPGQTAGYTF
J gene: TRBJ2-7; D gene: .; V gene: TRBV30; clone size: .; CDR3 DNA: TGTGCCTGGAAGGCCCATTCGGTGAGCTCCTACGAGCAGTACTTC; CDR3 protein: CAWKAHSVSSYEQYF
J gene: TRBJ1-1; D gene: .; V gene: TRBV19; clone size: .; CDR3 DNA: TGTGCCAGTACGAAACTTACGAACACTGAAGCTTTCTTT; CDR3 protein: CASTKLTNTEAFF
J gene: TRBJ2-2; D gene: .; V gene: TRBV25-1; clone size: .; CDR3 DNA: TGTGCCAGCAGTGGCGCCGGGGGTTACACCGGGGAGCTGTTTTTT; CDR3 protein: CASSGAGGYTGELFF
J gene: TRBJ1-4; D gene: .; V gene: TRBV14; clone size: .; CDR3 DNA: TGTGCCAGCAGCCATCGTGGGGGGACATTACTTAATGAAAAACTGTTTTTT; CDR3 protein: CASSHRGGTLLNEKLFF
J gene: TRBJ1-1; D gene: .; V gene: TRBV5-8; clone size: .; CDR3 DNA: TGTGCCAGCAGCTTGGCGGGATTTAACACTGAAGCTTTCTTT; CDR3 protein: CASSLAGFNTEAFF
J gene: TRBJ1-3; D gene: .; V gene: TRBV18; clone size: .; CDR3 DNA: TGTGCCAGCTCACCACGGGGGGGCCTGGGCCTCTCTGGAAACACCATATATTTT; CDR3 protein: CASSPRGGLGLSGNTIYF
J gene: TRBJ2-1; D gene: TRBD2; V gene: TRBV9; clone size: .; CDR3 DNA: TGTGCCAGCAGCGGTCCCCAGCGGGAGGGCTACAATGAGCAGTTCTTC; CDR3 protein: CASSGPQREGYNEQFF